The 24 T cell receptor beta chains below come from one sample, sequenced in a study of T cell repertoires in cytomegalovirus infection. TCRdb re-derived calls from the reads in MiXCR, one entry per CDR3 protein. The sample yields some 800,000 distinct CDR3 sequences, less than 35% seen once. These receptors' targets are unknown. The sequences come from cultured CD8+ T cells from PBMCs, collected from culture after CMV antigen stimulation. The receptors were sampled from a human donor in good health (CMV status not recorded). Some clones in this sample may be carry-over from other donors' samples.

The table lists this clonotype with many counts. The rearrangement joins TRBV12-3 or TRBV12-4 to TRBJ1-4; 7 bases are a match to TRBD1. V dropped 6 bases and J dropped 11; count of bases not matched to a gene: 12. The CDR3 has 14 amino acids. CDR3 nucleotides: TGTGCCAGCAGCCTACAGGGGCTCATCGGGAAACTGTTTTTT. Translating gives CASSLQGLIGKLFF.

The genes are TRBV12-3 or TRBV12-4 and TRBJ2-7; either TRBD1 or TRBD2 may fit D (6 bases each). Trimming took 3 bases from V and 3 from J, leaving 12 bases between them. CDR3 length: 14 residues. DNA for the CDR3: TGTGCCAGCAGTTTGGGGGGCAGAATCTACGAGCAGTACGTC. Protein sequence: CASSLGGRIYEQYV.

The J gene is TRBJ2-2, the V gene TRBV5-1; 9 nucleotides line up with TRBD2. CDR1 and CDR2 (germline): SGHRS, YFSETQ. The CDR3 is 15 residues long. J gave up 8 bases and V 3 bases, and 8 bases lay outside the gene matches. CDR3 sequence: CASSSGTSKRGELFF. The CDR3 coding sequence is TGCGCCAGCAGCTCCGGGACTAGCAAGAGGGGGGAGCTGTTTTTT.

V gene TRBV7-9 combines with J gene TRBJ2-1; D possibly corresponds to TRBD1 (6 bases). V shed 4 bases and J shed 2 bases, with 12 bases lying between them. This CDR3 is 15 amino acids long. Germline loops: CDR1 SEHNR, CDR2 FQNEAQ (reference sequence). CDR3 residues: CASSSTGLPYNEQFF. CDR3 coding DNA: TGTGCCAGCAGCTCGACAGGTCTGCCCTACAATGAGCAGTTCTTC.

J is TRBJ2-2 and V is TRBV12-5; D not resolved. The V end lost 7 bases, the J end lost 2 bases, and 8 bases lay between the germline ends. This CDR3 comprises 13 residues. Germline CDR1 is LGHNT and CDR2 is FRNRAP. CDR3 DNA sequence: TGTGCTAGTGAGGACCCCAACACCGGGGAGCTGTTTTTT. Translated: CASEDPNTGELFF. The full variable domain, completed using reference TRBV12-5 and TRBJ2-2, is DARVTQTPRHKVTEMGQEVTMRCQPILGHNTVFWYRQTMMQGLELLAYFRNRAPLDDSGMPKDRFSAEMPDATLATLKIQPSEPRDSAVYFCASEDPNTGELFFGEGSRLTVL.

This clonotype was seen at least ten times. The chain couples TRBV10-3 to TRBJ1-3; no clear D. The CDR3 consists of 19 residues. CDR1 and CDR2 from the germline V gene are ENHRY and SYGVKD. The ends were cut back, 4 bases at V and 0 bases at J, with 22 bases in the middle. CDR3 DNA sequence: TGTGCCATCAGTGTCCCCCCCCTTAGAGGCCAAATCTCTGGAAACACCATATATTTT. Translation gives CAISVPPLRGQISGNTIYF.

This clonotype has more than one count but fewer than ten. The chain carries TRBV7-6 and TRBJ1-1, with a possible D match to TRBD1 (6 bases). This CDR3 contains 15 residues. Germline V CDR1 and CDR2: SGHVS, FNYEAQ. V gave up 6 bases and J gave up 3 bases, with 17 bases separating them. The CDR3 nucleotides are TGTGCCAGCAGTCCCCCCCGGGGGGCGTACACTGAAGCTTTCTTT. It specifies CASSPPRGAYTEAFF.

The chain combines TRBV6-5 with TRBJ2-5, with 12 bases identical to TRBD1. This CDR3 is 16 amino acids long. Per germline, CDR1 MNHEY and CDR2 SVGAGI. The ends lost 5 bases at V and 3 bases at J; junction bases unmatched: 7. CDR3 sequence reads: CASSRTGTGGEETQYF. CDR3 in DNA: TGTGCCAGCAGTCGAACCGGGACAGGGGGCGAAGAGACCCAGTACTTC.

This clonotype was observed a handful of times. The chain's CDR3 is CASSAGLRLTEAFF. CDR3 nucleotide sequence: TGTGCCAGCAGTGCGGGACTCCGACTGACTGAAGCTTTCTTT. V gene TRBV27 combines with J gene TRBJ1-1, with TRBD1 as a possible D gene (5 bases). CDR1 and CDR2 from the germline V gene are MNHEY and SMNVEV (reference sequence). Deletions cut 5 bases from V and 5 bases from J, with 15 bases between. The CDR3 totals 14 residues.

This clonotype has a handful of counts. The V and J genes are TRBV20-1 and TRBJ1-2, with D perhaps TRBD1 (5 bases). This CDR3 region has 13 residues. V shed 3 bases and J shed 2 bases, with 10 bases lying between them. CDR1 and CDR2 (germline): DFQATT, SNEGSKA (reference sequence). CDR3: CSARGGWNYGYTF. The CDR3 DNA reads TGCAGTGCTAGGGGGGGGTGGAACTATGGCTACACCTTC.

This clonotype was found many times. The J gene is TRBJ2-5, the V gene TRBV7-8, with 10 nucleotides matching TRBD2. The CDR3 extends over 15 amino acids. CDR1 is SGHVS, CDR2 FQNEAQ, per germline. Unmatched junction bases numbered 3, after V lost 1 base and J lost 4 bases. DNA for the CDR3: TGTGCCAGCAGCTTAGGAGGACTAGCGGCAGAGACCCAGTACTTC. Protein sequence: CASSLGGLAAETQYF.

The chain carries TRBV2 and TRBJ2-2, with 8 bases lining up with TRBD2. Germline CDR1 and CDR2: SNHLY and FYNNEI. Germline trimming cut 8 bases from V and 6 bases from J; bases unmatched to any gene: 23. CDR3 length equals 19 residues. CDR3 sequence reads: CASGSEASGGLAWSGELFF. The CDR3 DNA follows: TGTGCCAGCGGAAGTGAGGCCAGCGGGGGCCTCGCGTGGTCCGGGGAGCTGTTTTTT.

The sample holds a few counts of this clonotype. The chain combines TRBV6-2 or TRBV6-3 with TRBJ2-3; TRBD1 or TRBD2 may be the D gene (5 bases each). Looked up from germline, CDR1 is MNHEY and CDR2 is SVGEGT. The CDR3 loop spans 16 amino acids. Trimming removed 2 bases from V and 4 bases from J, with 16 bases in between. The CDR3 spells CASSYVRDPASDTQYF. CDR3 coding DNA: TGTGCCAGCAGTTACGTCCGGGACCCGGCGTCAGATACGCAGTATTTT.

This chain joins TRBV20-1 and TRBJ1-5; D unclear. There are 15 residues in the CDR3. V lost 5 bases, J lost 4 bases, and 18 bases lay in between. The germline V gene has CDR1 DFQATT and CDR2 SNEGSKA (reference sequence). CDR3 residues: CSAVMGSGVNQPQHF. The CDR3 bases are TGCAGTGCTGTAATGGGTTCCGGGGTAAATCAGCCCCAGCATTTT.

Only a few counts were recorded for this clonotype. V usage is TRBV4-1 and J usage is TRBJ2-2, with D perhaps assigned TRBD1 or TRBD2 (5 bases each). CDR1 is MGHRA, CDR2 YSYEKL, per germline. This CDR3 has 16 residues. Trimming took off 3 bases at V and 4 bases at J, with 15 bases between the two ends. The CDR3 sequence is CASSQPGPTLTGELFF. The CDR3 DNA reads as TGCGCCAGCAGCCAGCCGGGACCTACCCTCACCGGGGAGCTGTTTTTT.

The J gene is TRBJ1-2, the V gene TRBV27, with D perhaps matching TRBD1 (6 bases). The germline CDR1 and CDR2 sequences are MNHEY and SMNVEV (reference sequence). Trimming took off 4 bases at V and 10 bases at J, with 16 bases between the two ends. This CDR3 has 13 amino acids. The CDR3: CASSSGTFNDYTF. The CDR3 nucleotides are TGTGCCAGCAGTTCCGGGACATTTAATGACTACACCTTC.

The chain has TRBV7-6 and TRBJ2-2; TRBD2 aligns across 11 bases. There are 17 residues in the CDR3. Germline CDR1 and CDR2: SGHVS and FNYEAQ. The trim removed 5 bases at V and 1 base at J, leaving 6 bases unmatched. The chain's CDR3 is CASSPILAGGNTGELFF. The CDR3 DNA reads as TGTGCCAGCAGCCCCATCCTAGCGGGGGGGAACACCGGGGAGCTGTTTTTT. Together with reference TRBV7-6 and TRBJ2-2, the CDR3 gives the full variable domain: GAGVSQSPRYKVTKRGQDVALRCDPISGHVSLYWYRQALGQGPEFLTYFNYEAQQDKSGLPNDRFSAERPEGSISTLTIQRTEQRDSAMYRCASSPILAGGNTGELFFGEGSRLTVL.

The chain employs TRBV5-1 and TRBJ1-1; D gene unclear. CDR3 length equals 16 residues. Trimming left V 1 base short and J 0 bases short, with 13 bases between. Germline V lookup: CDR1 SGHRS, CDR2 YFSETQ. In DNA form, the CDR3 reads TGCGCCAGCAGCTTGCCGAGGGAGACCATGAACACTGAAGCTTTCTTT. Translating gives CASSLPRETMNTEAFF.

The table lists this clonotype with a few counts. This rearrangement joins TRBV7-9 to TRBJ2-3; D not certain. The CDR3 is 15 residues long. Germline CDR1 is SEHNR and CDR2 is FQNEAQ (reference sequence). Trimming took off 4 bases at V and 6 bases at J, with 17 bases between the two ends. The CDR3 reads CASSSKRLDWDTQYF. The CDR3 bases are TGTGCCAGCAGCTCTAAGAGGCTCGATTGGGATACGCAGTATTTT.

This clonotype showed up just a few times. The chain carries TRBV27 and TRBJ2-2; TRBD2 agrees at 7 bases. Germline V gene lookup returns CDR1 MNHEY and CDR2 SMNVEV (reference sequence). The CDR3 length is 15 residues. V shed 7 bases, J shed 6 bases, and the junction held 11 bases outside the gene matches. Here the CDR3 reads CASISRLADPGELFF. CDR3 coding DNA: TGTGCCAGCATCAGCCGGCTAGCGGACCCCGGGGAGCTGTTTTTT.

This clonotype was picked up many times. The J gene is TRBJ1-1, the V gene TRBV20-1; D unclear. This CDR3 region has 14 residues. V gave up 0 bases and J gave up 1 base, with 9 bases separating them. Germline V CDR1 and CDR2: DFQATT, SNEGSKA (reference sequence). The CDR3 spells CSARDLLKNTEAFF. CDR3 bases: TGCAGTGCTAGAGATTTACTGAAGAACACTGAAGCTTTCTTT.

This clonotype appeared many times. The gene calls are TRBV27 and TRBJ2-1, with no clear D. Germline values: CDR1 MNHEY, CDR2 SMNVEV (reference sequence). V was cut by 5 bases and J by 2 bases, with 19 bases left in between. The CDR3 has 17 residues. This CDR3 is CASSPEHSQVPYNEQFF. In DNA form, the CDR3 reads TGTGCCAGCAGTCCAGAACATTCCCAAGTCCCCTACAATGAGCAGTTCTTC.

The V gene is TRBV7-4, the J gene TRBJ2-1, with 11 bases aligning to TRBD2. Unmatched junction bases numbered 8, after V lost 4 bases and J lost 9 bases. Germline loops: CDR1 SGHVT, CDR2 SQSDAQ. The CDR3 totals 15 residues. The CDR3 is CASSSLAGVTFEQFF. CDR3 bases: TGTGCCAGCAGCTCACTAGCGGGGGTGACTTTTGAGCAGTTCTTC.

J is TRBJ2-2 and V is TRBV6-5, with 9 bases lining up with TRBD2. The CDR3 has 18 residues. The germline CDR1 and CDR2 sequences are MNHEY and SVGAGI. V gave up 2 bases and J gave up 1 base; unmatched junction bases: 8. The CDR3 nucleotides read TGTGCCAGCAGTTACACCGAGGCTAGCGGGGTGAACACCGGGGAGCTGTTTTTT. Translated: CASSYTEASGVNTGELFF.